This is a list of T cell receptor beta chains from one sample in a study of CD8+CD57+ T cells in acquired aplastic anemia. From the reads, TCRdb called clonotypes with MiXCR, one entry per CDR3 protein. Of around 64,000 distinct CDR3 sequences listed, 45% to 70% were seen once; the top ten hold 2% to 3%. Specimen: sorted CD4+, CD8+, or CD8+CD57+ T cells (not recorded which) from PBMCs. The origin of the receptors is a human donor in good health, serving as a control. Both conserved end residues are part of each CDR3. Fields, in order: D gene, J gene, V gene, clone size, CDR3 DNA, CDR3 protein. D genes are given only for firm matches. The size entry is marked missing in some rows and otherwise reads once, few, many or a size class.

TRBD1 | TRBJ2-7 | TRBV9 | . | TGTGCCAGCAGCGTTGGGGACAGGGGCTACGAGCAGTACTTC | CASSVGDRGYEQYF
TRBD1 | TRBJ1-2 | TRBV7-2 | . | TGTGCCAGCAGCAGACAGGGGCGTGACAGGGAGACCTTC | CASSRQGRDRETF
TRBD2 | TRBJ2-7 | TRBV29-1 | few | TGCAGCGTTGGGACTAGCTCCTACGAGCAGTACTTC | CSVGTSSYEQYF
TRBD1 | TRBJ1-5 | TRBV25-1 | . | TGTGCCAGCAGCTTCGGCGGGACAGTCAATCAGCCCCAGCATTTT | CASSFGGTVNQPQHF
TRBD2 | TRBJ2-1 | TRBV20-1 | many | TGCAGTGCTAGAGATCCAAAACAAACTACTAGCGGGAGCTCCTACAATGAGCAGTTCTTC | CSARDPKQTTSGSSYNEQFF
TRBD2 | TRBJ2-7 | TRBV11-2 | many | TGTGCCAGCAGCTTATTAGGGACTAGCACGTACGAGCAGTACTTC | CASSLLGTSTYEQYF
. | TRBJ1-1 | TRBV4-1 | many | TGCGCCAGCAGCGTTATCCCGAGGACTGAAGCTTTCTTT | CASSVIPRTEAFF
TRBD2 | TRBJ2-2 | TRBV10-2 | . | TGCGCCAGCGGCCGCCTAGCGGGAATACCCCCTCAAACCGGGGAGCTGTTTTTT | CASGRLAGIPPQTGELFF
. | TRBJ1-2 | TRBV9 | . | TGTGCCAGCAGCTTGGCGCCAGCGTTAGCTAACTATGGCTACACCTTC | CASSLAPALANYGYTF
. | TRBJ2-3 | TRBV20-1 | many | TGCAGTGCTAGAAGCGAGGCAGGGTGGACAGATACGCAGTATTTT | CSARSEAGWTDTQYF
TRBD1 | TRBJ2-1 | TRBV10-2 | once | TGCACCAGCAGCGCAGGGGGCGGTTCGAACAATGAGCAGTTCTTC | CTSSAGGGSNNEQFF
TRBD1 | TRBJ2-1 | TRBV25-1 | . | TGTGCCAGCAGTGACCGGGACAGACGATACAATGAGCAGTTCTTC | CASSDRDRRYNEQFF
. | TRBJ1-6 | TRBV10-2 | . | TGCCCCAGCAGCCCGCAGGGTGGAAATTCACCCCTCCACTTT | CPSSPQGGNSPLHF
. | TRBJ1-2 | TRBV7-9 | . | TGTGCCAGCAGCTTAGCTGGCGCCACCCATGGCTACACCTTC | CASSLAGATHGYTF
. | TRBJ1-1 | TRBV10-3 | . | TGTGCCATCAGTGCGGTTCGAACTGAAGCTTTCTTT | CAISAVRTEAFF
. | TRBJ2-7 | TRBV11-3 | many | TGTGCCAGCAGCTTAGATCCCTACGAGCAGTACTTC | CASSLDPYEQYF
. | TRBJ1-1 | TRBV19 | many | TGTGCCAGTAGTATTACGTCAGACTTTGAAGCTTTCTTT | CASSITSDFEAFF
. | TRBJ2-5 | TRBV5-8 | many | TGTGCCAGCAGCCCGCAGGGGACTAAAGAGACCCAGTACTTC | CASSPQGTKETQYF
. | TRBJ2-3 | TRBV24-1 | . | TGTGCCACCAGTGATTCGGGGAGAACAGATACGCAGTATTTT | CATSDSGRTDTQYF
TRBD2 | TRBJ2-7 | TRBV12-3/TRBV12-4 | . | TGTGCCACGGGACTAGCGGGACTGGTGGACGAGCAGTACTTC | CATGLAGLVDEQYF
. | TRBJ1-6 | TRBV10-1 | . | TGCGCCAGCAGTAGGTGGGGACGGTCAAATTCACCCCTCCACTTT | CASSRWGRSNSPLHF
TRBD2 | TRBJ2-1 | TRBV2 | . | TGTGCCAGCAGTTTCCCTACTAGCGGGAGGAATGAGCAGTTCTTC | CASSFPTSGRNEQFF
TRBD2 | TRBJ2-7 | TRBV10-3 | . | TGTGCCATCAGTGCGACTAGCGGGAGGGCCCGGGAGCAGTACTTC | CAISATSGRAREQYF
TRBD1 | TRBJ2-7 | TRBV15 | . | TGTGCCACCAGTAGTACTTCGGGACAGGGTCGATACGAGCAGTACTTC | CATSSTSGQGRYEQYF
. | TRBJ2-7 | TRBV7-9 | once | TGTGCCAGCAGCCGGGGGCGGACCTACGAGCAGTACTTC | CASSRGRTYEQYF
TRBD1 | TRBJ1-1 | TRBV5-1 | many | TGCGCCAGCAGCTTACGGGACAGGGGGGTTACTGAAGCTTTCTTT | CASSLRDRGVTEAFF
TRBD1 | TRBJ1-2 | TRBV20-1 | many | TGCAGTGCTAGGTTAGGGGGACAGGGTTTTCACACCTTC | CSARLGGQGFHTF
TRBD1 | TRBJ2-7 | TRBV29-1 | few | TGCAGCGTGGGGACAGGTGAGCACGAGCAGTACTTC | CSVGTGEHEQYF
. | TRBJ1-1 | TRBV20-1 | . | TGCAGTGCGGGACGGGAGCGCACTGAAGCTTTCTTT | CSAGRERTEAFF
. | TRBJ2-2 | TRBV30 | few | TGTGCCTGGAGTGTATTAAAGTCCGGGGAGCTGTTTTTT | CAWSVLKSGELFF
. | TRBJ1-1 | TRBV6-5 | many | TGTGCCAGCAGTTACTCGATACGCATGAACACTGAAGCTTTCTTT | CASSYSIRMNTEAFF
. | TRBJ2-2 | TRBV2 | . | TGTGCCAGCGGGCTGGCTGGCACCGGGGAGCTGTTTTTT | CASGLAGTGELFF
. | TRBJ1-4 | TRBV25-1 | many | TGTGCCAGCAGTGTCCCAGGTTCCTCGAGAGAAAAACTGTTTTTT | CASSVPGSSREKLFF
TRBD1 | TRBJ1-2 | TRBV9 | . | TGTGCCAGCAGCGGGGGACAGGGTACCTATGGCTACACCTTC | CASSGGQGTYGYTF
TRBD1 | TRBJ2-3 | TRBV6-1 | many | TGTGCCAGCACTCCCCAGTGGACAGGGGGTCGGGCAGATACGCAGTATTTT | CASTPQWTGGRADTQYF
. | TRBJ2-7 | TRBV19 | . | TGTGCCAGTAGTATACCGGACTCGAGCTCCTACGAGCAGTACTTC | CASSIPDSSSYEQYF
. | TRBJ2-7 | TRBV19 | medium-sized | TGTGCCAGTAGTATAGAATACGGGCGGCCCTACGAGCAGTACTTC | CASSIEYGRPYEQYF
. | TRBJ2-7 | TRBV29-1 | . | TGCAGCGTCGGCGCTGACGAGCAGTACTTC | CSVGADEQYF
. | TRBJ2-7 | TRBV15 | . | . | CATSTICSAGQGAYEQYF
TRBD1 | TRBJ1-5 | TRBV25-1 | . | TGTGCCAGCACACAGGGGGCAGAAAGCAATCAGCCCCAGCATTTT | CASTQGAESNQPQHF
. | TRBJ2-5 | TRBV5-1 | many | TGCGCCAGCAGCTTGGGTCCGGGGAGCTGGAAGGAGACCCAGTACTTC | CASSLGPGSWKETQYF
TRBD2 | TRBJ2-5 | TRBV24-1 | once | TGTGCCACCAGTGATTTGCTAGCGGGAGGGCCCGGGGAGACCCAGTACTTC | CATSDLLAGGPGETQYF
. | TRBJ2-7 | TRBV6-5 | once | TGTGCCAGCAGCTCCTCTATTGACAGCGTTGTTATCGACGAGCAGTACTTC | CASSSSIDSVVIDEQYF
. | TRBJ1-2 | TRBV2 | . | TGTGCCAGCAGTGCACAGGTCAGTGGCGGTGGCTACACCTTC | CASSAQVSGGGYTF
. | TRBJ1-4 | TRBV29-1 | . | TGCAGCGCCCGGACGGGAGGGGACGAAAAACTGTTTTTT | CSARTGGDEKLFF
. | TRBJ2-5 | TRBV2 | . | TGTGCCAGCAGTGCACAGGCCCGGGAGACCCAGTACTTC | CASSAQARETQYF
TRBD2 | TRBJ2-7 | TRBV19 | once | TGTGCCAGTAGTATCGCGGGGACGGGGGGCGAGCAGTACTTC | CASSIAGTGGEQYF
. | TRBJ1-1 | TRBV7-8 | medium-sized | TGTGCCAGCAGCGATCCGGTCAGGGGTAACACTGAAGCTTTCTTT | CASSDPVRGNTEAFF
. | TRBJ2-5 | TRBV11-2 | many | TGTGCCAGCAGCTTAGTGTTCGGGACCCCCGGGGAGACCCAGTACTTC | CASSLVFGTPGETQYF
TRBD2 | TRBJ2-1 | TRBV5-1 | . | TGCGCCAGCAGCTCTAGCGGGAGGGCGAATGAGCAGTTCTTC | CASSSSGRANEQFF
TRBD1 | TRBJ1-2 | TRBV19 | . | TGTGCCAGTAGCATTATCGGGACAGGGACCTATGGCTACACCTTC | CASSIIGTGTYGYTF
TRBD2 | TRBJ2-3 | TRBV30 | few | TGTGCCTGGAGTGTATTCAAGGGGACTAGCGGGGGCTCAACGAGCACAGATACGCAGTATTTT | CAWSVFKGTSGGSTSTDTQYF
. | TRBJ2-2 | TRBV29-1 | . | TGCAGCGTTGCGGGGGCGGCCGGGGAGCTGTTTTTT | CSVAGAAGELFF
. | TRBJ2-1 | TRBV7-9 | . | TGTGCCAGCAGCGGGGGCGTGGTCGAGCAGTTCTTC | CASSGGVVEQFF